The 22 T cell receptor beta chains below all came from one sample that was sequenced in a study of siplizumab effects on memory and regulatory T cells. The protocol was immunoSEQ multiplex PCR, while the TCRdb copy is restricted to in-frame clones and leaves out a portion. The table lists 50,000 to 70,000 clones, 90% to 97% of them singletons. Sequences were obtained from naive CD8+ T cells sorted from blood. These receptor sequences come from a human donor in good health.

The rearrangement links TRBV5-6 to TRBJ2-5; the D gene is possibly TRBD2 (7 bases). Germline V gene data show CDR1 as SGHDT and CDR2 as YYEEEE. There are 17 residues in the CDR3. The ends were cut back, 0 bases at V and 5 bases at J, with 20 bases in the middle. Here the CDR3 DNA reads TGTGCCAGCAGCTTGGGTGCGGGGGCAGGGCCTAGGGAGACCCAGTACTTC. Residues: CASSLGAGAGPRETQYF.

The chain couples TRBV6-5 to TRBJ1-2; D might be TRBD1 (5 bases). Germline loops: CDR1 MNHEY, CDR2 SVGAGI. The CDR3 is made up of 11 amino acids. V lost 8 bases to trimming and J lost 8 bases, with 12 bases between them. CDR3 coding DNA: TGTGCCAGCGGGCCAGGGTACGGCTACACCTTC. It encodes CASGPGYGYTF.

The J gene is TRBJ2-7, the V gene TRBV7-9; D is ambiguous. With 5 bases removed from V and 4 bases from J, the gap between germline ends came to 9 bases. The length of the CDR3 is 12 residues. Germline V gives CDR1 SEHNR, CDR2 FQNEAQ (reference sequence). The CDR3 coding sequence is TGTGCCAGCAGCCTGTTAGTGTACGAGCAGTACTTC. It translates to CASSLLVYEQYF.

This clone showed up just once. The rearrangement joins TRBV19 to TRBJ2-7; D remains ambiguous. CDR3 length: 13 residues. Trimming took off 3 bases at V and 3 bases at J, with 9 bases between the two ends. Germline loops: CDR1 LNHDA, CDR2 SQIVND (reference sequence). The CDR3 DNA reads as TGTGCCAGTAGTATTGGACCGAGCTACGAGCAGTACTTC. This sequence encodes CASSIGPSYEQYF.

J is TRBJ2-7 and V is TRBV5-4; 7 nucleotides agree with TRBD1. The CDR3 covers 14 residues. CDR1 is SGHNT, CDR2 YYREEE, per germline (reference sequence). V trimming: 4 bases; J trimming: 7 bases; junction bases outside the gene matches: 11. CDR3 region: CASSPDDRDDEQYF. CDR3 sequence (DNA): TGTGCCAGCAGCCCAGACGACAGGGATGATGAGCAGTACTTC.

The chain links TRBV5-4 to TRBJ2-2; 9 bases map to TRBD2. CDR1 and CDR2 (germline): SGHNT, YYREEE (reference sequence). The CDR3 sequence is 16 residues long. Trimming at V came to 3 bases and at J to 3 bases, leaving 6 bases not matched to a gene. The CDR3 DNA follows: TGTGCCAGCAGCTACGCGGGGGGGTGGGACACCGGGGAGCTGTTTTTT. Protein product: CASSYAGGWDTGELFF.

J is TRBJ2-3 and V is TRBV5-1; 13 bases agree with TRBD2. Germline V gives CDR1 SGHRS, CDR2 YFSETQ. The CDR3 covers 18 residues. V shed 4 bases, J shed 4 bases, and the junction held 12 bases outside the gene matches. CDR3: CASSPPPGLAGTPDTQYF. The CDR3 coding sequence is TGCGCCAGCAGCCCACCACCGGGACTAGCGGGGACCCCAGATACGCAGTATTTT.

This rearrangement joins TRBV5-6 to TRBJ2-1; 10 positions match TRBD2. This CDR3 spans 17 amino acids. V shed 0 bases, J shed 0 bases, and the junction held 3 bases outside the gene matches. Germline V gene data show CDR1 as SGHDT and CDR2 as YYEEEE. The CDR3 DNA follows: TGTGCCAGCAGCTTGGTCCCTAGCGGGGGCTCCTACAATGAGCAGTTCTTC. Its protein is CASSLVPSGGSYNEQFF.

J is TRBJ2-3 and V is TRBV7-9; no clear D. Germline CDR1 and CDR2: SEHNR and FQNEAQ (reference sequence). V was pared by 2 bases and J by 2 bases, with 8 bases between. The length of the CDR3 is 14 residues. This CDR3 is CASSLNGLTDTQYF. DNA for the CDR3: TGTGCCAGCAGCTTAAACGGCCTCACAGATACGCAGTATTTT.

The chain recombines TRBV9 with TRBJ2-5, with TRBD2 identical over 8 bases. J gave up 9 bases and V 1 base, and 8 bases lay outside the gene matches. Germline loops: CDR1 SGDLS, CDR2 YYNGEE. The CDR3 is 14 amino acids. CDR3 DNA sequence: TGTGCCAGCAGCGTATCGGGGGGGGCCGAGGCCCAGTACTTC. This codes for CASSVSGGAEAQYF.

The chain is built from TRBV6-5 and TRBJ2-2; 8 nucleotides line up with TRBD1. Per germline, CDR1 MNHEY and CDR2 SVGAGI. The CDR3 covers 15 residues. V shed 2 bases, J shed 6 bases, and the junction held 5 bases outside the gene matches. In DNA form, the CDR3 reads TGTGCCAGCAGTTACAGACAGGGGCTCGCCGGGGAGCTGTTTTTT. It specifies CASSYRQGLAGELFF.

The chain combines TRBV6-6 with TRBJ2-7; 8 nucleotides align to TRBD2. J lost 5 bases, V lost 5 bases, and 8 bases had no gene match. The CDR3 is 14 amino acids. Germline V gives CDR1 MNHNY, CDR2 SVGAGI (reference sequence). CDR3 loop: CASSLSGGSHEQYF. In nucleotides, the CDR3 is TGTGCCAGCAGTCTCTCGGGGGGGTCCCACGAGCAGTACTTC.

This clone appeared a single time. V is TRBV4-1 and J is TRBJ1-1, with no clear D. V shed 0 bases and J shed 8 bases, with 10 bases lying between them. From germline, CDR1 is MGHRA and CDR2 YSYEKL. The CDR3 loop spans 13 amino acids. CDR3 sequence: CASSQDAALEAFF. In nucleotides, the CDR3 is TGCGCCAGCAGCCAAGATGCGGCTTTGGAAGCTTTCTTT.

V gene TRBV13 combines with J gene TRBJ2-7; a possible D gene is TRBD2 (5 bases). Germline loops: CDR1 PRHDT, CDR2 FYEKMQ (reference sequence). Between the trimmed V and J ends, which lost 8 bases and 4 bases, there was a span of 12 bases. This CDR3 is built from 12 residues. The CDR3 DNA follows: TGTGCCAGCGCCGCAAGCGGATACGAGCAGTACTTC. The encoded protein is CASAASGYEQYF.

The chain uses TRBV9 and TRBJ1-2, with D hard to call. Germline V gene data show CDR1 as SGDLS and CDR2 as YYNGEE. The CDR3 covers 15 residues. V was clipped by 2 bases and J by 0 bases, with 11 bases between them. The CDR3 DNA follows: TGTGCCAGCAGCGTCAACCCTCTAGCTAACTATGGCTACACCTTC. Its translation is CASSVNPLANYGYTF.

The chain uses TRBV14 and TRBJ2-2, with 7 positions matching TRBD2. Trimming at V came to 5 bases and at J to 7 bases, leaving 10 bases not matched to a gene. CDR3 length: 15 residues. The germline V gene encodes CDR1 SGHDN and CDR2 FVKESK. The CDR3 region is CASSSGTIGVGELFF. As DNA, the CDR3 is TGTGCCAGCAGCTCCGGGACTATTGGGGTCGGGGAGCTGTTTTTT.

The chain links TRBV6-1 to TRBJ2-7; D ambiguous. This CDR3 is 11 amino acids long. Germline lookup yields CDR1 MNHNS and CDR2 SASEGT. Trimming stripped 5 bases from V and 5 bases from J, with 7 bases between. In DNA, the CDR3 is TGTGCCAGCAGTATGGGTCACGAGCAGTACTTC. Encoded protein: CASSMGHEQYF.

This chain connects TRBV5-6 to TRBJ1-2; a weak D match, TRBD1 (5 bases). Looked up from germline, CDR1 is SGHDT and CDR2 is YYEEEE. CDR3 length: 12 amino acids. V dropped 5 bases and J dropped 3 bases, with 8 bases sitting between them. This chain's CDR3 is CASRGAYYGYTF. The CDR3, as DNA: TGTGCCAGCAGAGGGGCCTACTATGGCTACACCTTC. Full variable domain (rest looked up from reference TRBV5-6 and TRBJ1-2): DAGVTQSPTHLIKTRGQQVTLRCSPKSGHDTVSWYQQALGQGPQFIFQYYEEEERQRGNFPDRFSGHQFPNYSSELNVNALLLGDSALYLCASRGAYYGYTFGSGTRLTVV.

A single count supports this clone. The rearrangement joins TRBV19 to TRBJ1-5; D is uncertain. This CDR3 has 11 residues. V shed 8 bases and J shed 8 bases, with 10 bases lying between them. Per germline, CDR1 LNHDA and CDR2 SQIVND (reference sequence). The CDR3 DNA reads TGTGCCAGTTCCTTGGGAGAGCCCCAGCATTTT. Its translation is CASSLGEPQHF.

The V and J genes are TRBV5-6 and TRBJ1-6; TRBD1 is a possible D gene (5 bases). Per germline, CDR1 SGHDT and CDR2 YYEEEE. This CDR3 contains 19 residues. Deletions cut 0 bases from V and 5 bases from J, with 21 bases between. CDR3 protein: CASSLAWVSEGRDNSPLHF. The CDR3 DNA reads TGTGCCAGCAGCTTGGCCTGGGTCTCGGAGGGACGGGATAATTCACCCCTCCACTTT.

The chain joins TRBV6-5 to TRBJ2-7, with 7 bases fitting TRBD2. CDR3 size: 13 residues. Germline V lookup: CDR1 MNHEY, CDR2 SVGAGI. J gave up 2 bases and V 10 bases, and 8 bases lay outside the gene matches. The CDR3 region is CATAPSGAYEQYF. The CDR3 DNA follows: TGTGCCACCGCCCCCAGCGGGGCCTACGAGCAGTACTTC.

This clone was counted a single time. V gene TRBV4-1 combines with J gene TRBJ2-3; no definite D call. CDR1 and CDR2 (germline): MGHRA, YSYEKL. With 7 bases removed from V and 2 bases from J, the gap between germline ends came to 19 bases. CDR3 length: 16 amino acids. The CDR3 DNA is TGCGCCAGCACTCAGTGGGAAGGTGAGGTCACAGATACGCAGTATTTT. Translation gives CASTQWEGEVTDTQYF.